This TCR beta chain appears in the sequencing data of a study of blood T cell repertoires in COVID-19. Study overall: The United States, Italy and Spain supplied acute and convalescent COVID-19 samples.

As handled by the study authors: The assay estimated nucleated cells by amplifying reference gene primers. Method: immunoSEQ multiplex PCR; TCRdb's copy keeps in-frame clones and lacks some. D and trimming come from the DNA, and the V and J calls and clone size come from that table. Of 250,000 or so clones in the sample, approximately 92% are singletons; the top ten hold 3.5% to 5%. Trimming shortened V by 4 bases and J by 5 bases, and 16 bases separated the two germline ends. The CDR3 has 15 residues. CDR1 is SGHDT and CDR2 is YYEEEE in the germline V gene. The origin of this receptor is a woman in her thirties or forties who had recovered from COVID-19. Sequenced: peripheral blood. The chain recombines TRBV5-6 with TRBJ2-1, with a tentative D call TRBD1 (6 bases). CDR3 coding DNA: TGTGCCAGCAGCCAAGACAGGTTTTATGACAATGAGCAGTTCTTC. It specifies CASSQDRFYDNEQFF.